These 13 T cell receptor beta chains came from one sample sequenced in a study of CD8 T cells in ankylosing spondylitis (dated by TCRdb to the late 2010s). The method behind the library was 5' RACE. Sequenced on an Illumina HiSeq 2500. TCRdb redid the processing of the public reads, applying fastp at Q25 and MiXCR, and retained in-frame beta chains. All rows with the same CDR3 protein become a single entry with the most common DNA and genes. The sample includes some 700,000 distinct CDR3 sequences, with 15% to 20% observed a single time. The ten largest account for around 19% of the sample. Broader findings and caveats from the paper: Blood from ankylosing spondylitis patients appeared to be characterized by a TCR beta motif made up of seven or eight highly homologous amino acid variants.

What these receptors recognize is not known. Sequences were obtained from blood, either unsorted or a sorted T cell fraction (not recorded which). The receptors were gathered from a male donor with ankylosing spondylitis.

The sample holds a few counts of this clonotype. The rearrangement links TRBV18 to TRBJ2-1, with D possibly matching TRBD2 (6 bases). Trimming removed 0 bases from V and 7 bases from J, with 10 bases in between. The CDR3 covers 14 residues. Germline lookup yields CDR1 KGHSH and CDR2 LQKENI. CDR3 in DNA: TGTGCCAGCTCACCACCGGGACTGCCAAATGAGCAGTTCTTC. Its protein product is CASSPPGLPNEQFF.

This clonotype was found a few times. The rearrangement joins TRBV7-2 to TRBJ2-5; 12 nucleotides match TRBD2. The CDR3 is 14 residues long. Germline trimming cut 8 bases from V and 4 bases from J; bases unmatched to any gene: 5. CDR1 and CDR2 (germline): SGHTA, FQGNSA. The CDR3 loop reads CASSRLAGAETQYF. The CDR3 nucleotides are TGTGCCAGCTCTAGACTAGCGGGGGCAGAGACCCAGTACTTC.

There are many counts of this clonotype. This sequence joins TRBV29-1 and TRBJ2-7, with 7 bases fitting TRBD1. Germline V CDR1 and CDR2: SQVTM, ANQGSEA. Trimming at V came to 7 bases and at J to 7 bases, leaving 10 bases not matched to a gene. The CDR3 consists of 12 residues. CDR3: CSGLQGSREQYF. CDR3 DNA sequence: TGCAGCGGGCTACAGGGGAGTCGGGAGCAGTACTTC.

This clonotype was detected only a few times. The rearrangement uses TRBV15 and TRBJ1-2; the match to TRBD1 covers 7 bases. CDR3 length: 15 amino acids. Germline lookup yields CDR1 LNHNV and CDR2 YYDKDF (reference sequence). Losses at the gene ends were 1 base for V and 4 bases for J; bases not matched to a gene: 6. In DNA, the CDR3 is TGTGCCACCAGCAGAGGACAGGGTGGGATCTATGGCTACACCTTC. Its protein product is CATSRGQGGIYGYTF.

The gene calls are TRBV25-1 and TRBJ2-7, with 7 positions matching TRBD1. Unmatched junction bases numbered 6, after V lost 8 bases and J lost 2 bases. The CDR3 runs 13 residues. The V gene's germline CDR1 is MGHDK and CDR2 SYGVNS. CDR3 coding DNA: TGTGCCAGCTTGGGACAGCTCGCCTACGAGCAGTACTTC. This sequence encodes CASLGQLAYEQYF.

The chain combines TRBV28 with TRBJ2-3; tentatively, D is TRBD1 (6 bases). V lost 10 bases and J 1 base, leaving 15 bases between the germline ends. This CDR3 contains 14 residues. Germline CDR1 MDHEN, CDR2 SYDVKM. The DNA of the CDR3 is TGTGCCAACTCGAACAGGGACGGCACAGATACGCAGTATTTT. This sequence encodes CANSNRDGTDTQYF.

The J gene is TRBJ1-1, the V gene TRBV5-1; D not certain. V dropped 3 bases and J dropped 0 bases, with 24 bases sitting between them. CDR3 size: 19 residues. CDR1 and CDR2 (germline): SGHRS, YFSETQ. The CDR3 bases are TGCGCCAGCAGCTGGGATCAGCGGCCCCAGGATCTGATGAACACTGAAGCTTTCTTT. The encoded protein is CASSWDQRPQDLMNTEAFF. The variable domain in full, with the rest retrieved from reference TRBV5-1 and TRBJ1-1, is KAGVTQTPRYLIKTRGQQVTLSCSPISGHRSVSWYQQTPGQGLQFLFEYFSETQRNKGNFPGRFSGRQFSNSRSEMNVSTLELGDSALYLCASSWDQRPQDLMNTEAFFGQGTRLTVV.

The J gene is TRBJ1-5, the V gene TRBV12-3 or TRBV12-4, with D unresolved. Trimming removed 2 bases from V and 7 bases from J, with 12 bases in between. CDR3 size: 14 residues. The CDR3 DNA is TGTGCCAGCAGTTTAACGTGGGAAGGACAGCCCCAGCATTTT. Encoded protein: CASSLTWEGQPQHF.

This clonotype has more than one count but fewer than ten. The J gene is TRBJ2-7, the V gene TRBV4-3, with D possibly TRBD2 on 5 matching bases. CDR3 size: 15 residues. V was pared by 0 bases and J by 6 bases, with 15 bases between. The V gene's germline CDR1 is LGHNA and CDR2 YSLEER. CDR3 bases: TGCGCCAGCAGCCAAGAGAGAGCGGCGATGGGCGAGCAGTACTTC. This sequence encodes CASSQERAAMGEQYF.

This clonotype showed up just a few times. This chain uses TRBV7-2 with TRBJ2-2, with D hard to call. In germline, CDR1 is SGHTA, CDR2 FQGNSA. The germline V and J ends were trimmed by 0 bases and 4 bases, with 6 bases remaining between them. This CDR3 is built from 14 residues. This CDR3 is CASSLAQSTGELFF. The DNA of the CDR3 is TGTGCCAGCAGCTTAGCACAGAGCACCGGGGAGCTGTTTTTT.

A few counts support this clonotype. A read error may explain this, as a much larger clone is one base away. The CDR3 here is CASSLGAGDNGYTF. The CDR3 coding sequence is TGTGCCAGCAGCTTAGGGGCAGGGGATAATGGCTACACCTTC. The V gene is TRBV7-9, the J gene TRBJ1-2, with a weak D call TRBD1 (6 bases). CDR3 length: 14 residues. Trimming removed 1 base from V and 6 bases from J, with 12 bases in between. From germline, CDR1 is SEHNR and CDR2 FQNEAQ (reference sequence).

This clonotype was observed a few times. This chain's CDR3 is CSARGGLETQYF. The CDR3 nucleotides are TGCAGTGCTAGGGGAGGGTTGGAGACCCAGTACTTC. The J gene is TRBJ2-5, the V gene TRBV20-1, with 7 bases fitting TRBD2. V dropped 3 bases and J dropped 5; count of bases not matched to a gene: 3. The CDR3 is made up of 12 amino acids. The germline CDR1 and CDR2 sequences are DFQATT and SNEGSKA (reference sequence).

A few counts support this clonotype. The chain links TRBV7-6 to TRBJ1-3, with 9 nucleotides matching TRBD1. Germline CDR1 is SGHVS and CDR2 is FNYEAQ. The CDR3 has 15 amino acids. J lost 3 bases, V lost 5 bases, and 5 bases had no gene match. The CDR3 coding sequence is TGTGCCAGCAGCGCACAGGGGGCAAGTGGAAACACCATATATTTT. Protein sequence: CASSAQGASGNTIYF.